Each of the 21 T cell receptor beta chains below was sequenced from the same sample in a study of sequential checkpoint blockade in melanoma (dated by TCRdb to the late 2010s). To prepare the library, the immunoSEQ multiplex PCR assay was applied. The source is immuneACCESS, and TCRdb retained only in-frame sequences with V and J called. Part of the clones is not carried over; for the studies checked, unresolved V genes explain less than half of this, and the remainder is unexplained. In all, the sample holds about 12,000 clones, and over 70% of those were seen once. Together, the top ten hold roughly 17% of the sample. Sample treatment or condition, as interpreted from the label and publication: randomized to nivolumab then ipilimumab (arm A) or the reverse (arm B). Sequenced material: CD8+ T cells sorted from blood (inferred from file names), taken from a patient given nivolumab and ipilimumab in sequence. These receptors were obtained from a human donor with melanoma.

This clone turned up a few times. The chain links TRBV7-9 to TRBJ2-7, with D tentatively TRBD1 (5 bases). This CDR3 comprises 14 residues. Trimming removed 4 bases at V and 2 bases at J, with 12 bases between. Germline lookup yields CDR1 SEHNR and CDR2 FQNEAQ (reference sequence). CDR3 sequence reads: CASSSPGRAYEQYF. Written as DNA, the CDR3 is TGTGCCAGCAGCTCCCCGGGCAGGGCCTACGAGCAGTACTTC.

The J gene is TRBJ2-5, the V gene TRBV6-1; 7 bases are a match to TRBD2. The J segment lost 4 bases and the V segment lost 1 base, leaving 3 bases of the junction unmatched. Germline V lookup: CDR1 MNHNS, CDR2 SASEGT. The CDR3 is 14 residues long. CDR3 DNA: TGTGCCAGCAGTGAAGGAGCGGGATTAGAGACCCAGTACTTC. Amino acids: CASSEGAGLETQYF.

The chain links TRBV6-5 to TRBJ2-7; perhaps TRBD2 as D (6 bases). The germline gives CDR1 MNHEY, CDR2 SVGAGI. The CDR3 sequence is 13 residues long. V was shortened by 6 bases and J by 5 bases, with 14 bases between the two germline ends. The CDR3 here is CASRSGEANEQYF. In DNA, the CDR3 is TGTGCCAGCAGATCGGGGGAAGCTAACGAGCAGTACTTC.

A word on this clone: At the DNA level, this CDR3 is encoded by other sequences in the same sample as well. The CDR3 sequence: CASSVGLAGGLYQETQYF. For the CDR3, the DNA is TGTGCCAGCAGCGTTGGACTAGCGGGAGGCCTTTACCAAGAGACCCAGTACTTC. This rearrangement joins TRBV9 to TRBJ2-5; 14 nucleotides match TRBD2. Germline V gene data show CDR1 as SGDLS and CDR2 as YYNGEE. CDR3 length: 18 amino acids. After removal of 2 bases from V and 0 bases from J, the junction contained 6 bases not matched to a gene.

The chain recombines TRBV6-5 with TRBJ2-7, with D maybe TRBD1 (6 bases). Looked up from germline, CDR1 is MNHEY and CDR2 is SVGAGI. This CDR3 contains 13 residues. The V and J ends lost 0 bases and 3 bases respectively, with 6 bases between them. The CDR3 protein is CASSYSDSYEQYF. The CDR3 DNA reads TGTGCCAGCAGTTACTCGGACAGCTACGAGCAGTACTTC.

V is TRBV6-6 and J is TRBJ2-3, with TRBD1 identical over 9 bases. Per germline, CDR1 MNHNY and CDR2 SVGAGI (reference sequence). This CDR3 spans 16 amino acids. V was clipped by 0 bases and J by 8 bases; unmatched bases: 9. CDR3 region: CASSYSRDREGATQYF. The CDR3 DNA reads TGTGCCAGCAGTTACTCGAGGGACAGGGAGGGCGCTACGCAGTATTTT.

V gene TRBV21-1 combines with J gene TRBJ1-6. TRBV21-1 is tagged as a pseudogene. The CDR3 runs 15 residues. CDR3 sequence reads: CASSTRGQGGSPLHF. The CDR3 DNA is TGTGCCAGCAGCACGCGGGGTCAGGGTGGTTCACCCCTCCACTTT.

The chain uses TRBV6-4 and TRBJ2-1, with 8 bases aligning to TRBD2. The CDR3 consists of 15 residues. V shed 3 bases and J 7 bases; nucleotides not matched to a gene: 8. Germline CDR1 and CDR2: MRHNA and SNTAGT. CDR3 DNA: TGTGCCAGCAGTGAAAGAGCGGGAGAGTCGAATGAGCAGTTCTTC. Encoded protein: CASSERAGESNEQFF.

The chain links TRBV15 to TRBJ2-5; the match to TRBD2 covers 11 bases. After removal of 4 bases from V and 4 bases from J, the junction contained 5 bases not matched to a gene. Germline CDR1 and CDR2: LNHNV and YYDKDF (reference sequence). The CDR3 loop spans 15 amino acids. CDR3: CATSNSGGAGETQYF. As DNA, the CDR3 is TGTGCCACCAGCAATAGCGGGGGGGCGGGAGAGACCCAGTACTTC.

The CDR3, as DNA: TGTGCCAGCAGACGACTAGCGGGAGTGTCCCGGGACACAGATACGCAGTATTTT. Its translation: CASRRLAGVSRDTDTQYF. The rearrangement joins TRBV27 to TRBJ2-3, with TRBD2 matching over 12 bases. There are 18 residues in the CDR3. Per the germline V gene, CDR1 is MNHEY and CDR2 is SMNVEV (reference sequence). The V segment lost 6 bases and the J segment 2 bases; nucleotides outside the gene matches: 12.

The V and J genes are TRBV27 and TRBJ1-1; TRBD1 matches 9 bases. The trim removed 1 base at V and 8 bases at J, leaving 14 bases unmatched. The CDR3 is 17 amino acids. Germline CDR1 and CDR2: MNHEY and SMNVEV (reference sequence). The CDR3 loop reads CASSLYGDRELLMEAFF. The CDR3 coding sequence is TGTGCCAGCAGTTTATATGGGGACAGGGAGCTTCTTATGGAAGCTTTCTTT.

This clone appeared a few times. V usage is TRBV9 and J usage is TRBJ2-6; D may be TRBD1 (6 bases). V was cut by 0 bases and J by 4 bases, with 8 bases left in between. Germline lookup yields CDR1 SGDLS and CDR2 YYNGEE. The CDR3 is 15 residues long. The CDR3 region is CASSVGGLGANVLTF. As DNA, the CDR3 is TGTGCCAGCAGCGTAGGGGGGCTCGGGGCCAACGTCCTGACTTTC.

V and J are TRBV5-5 and TRBJ1-2; a possible D gene is TRBD1 (5 bases). The CDR3 sequence is 16 residues long. Trimming took off 7 bases at V and 5 bases at J, with 24 bases between the two ends. The germline V gene encodes CDR1 SGHKS and CDR2 YYEKEE (reference sequence). CDR3 DNA: TGTGCCAGCTCCCCTGATAGGGGTTGGGATGGGTATGGCTACACCTTC. This encodes CASSPDRGWDGYGYTF. Together with reference TRBV5-5 and TRBJ1-2, the CDR3 gives the full variable domain: DAGVTQSPTHLIKTRGQQVTLRCSPISGHKSVSWYQQVLGQGPQFIFQYYEKEERGRGNFPDRFSARQFPNYSSELNVNALLLGDSALYLCASSPDRGWDGYGYTFGSGTRLTVV.

This clone was counted between two and nine times. The rearrangement joins TRBV6-1 to TRBJ2-2; D is possibly TRBD2 (6 bases). The V end lost 9 bases, the J end lost 6 bases, and 17 bases lay between the germline ends. From germline, CDR1 is MNHNS and CDR2 SASEGT. The CDR3 spans 14 residues. The CDR3, as DNA: TGTGCCAGTTCAGCGGAGGGAGAGGCCGGGGAGCTGTTTTTT. This translates into CASSAEGEAGELFF.

This chain uses TRBV6-1 with TRBJ2-1; 14 nucleotides line up with TRBD2. J was trimmed by 7 bases and V by 6 bases; bases with no gene match: 2. This CDR3 is 14 amino acids long. CDR1 MNHNS and CDR2 SASEGT come from the germline V gene. CDR3 coding DNA: TGTGCCAGCAGCCGGACTAGCGGGAGGAATGAGCAGTTCTTC. As protein: CASSRTSGRNEQFF.

The chain is built from TRBV5-1 and TRBJ1-1, with D maybe TRBD1 (6 bases). The CDR3 has 16 residues. The ends were cut back, 3 bases at V and 3 bases at J, with 18 bases in the middle. CDR1 and CDR2 from the germline V gene are SGHRS and YFSETQ. Here the CDR3 reads CASSSALGGDDTEAFF. Written as DNA, the CDR3 is TGCGCCAGCAGCTCGGCACTTGGGGGCGACGACACTGAAGCTTTCTTT.

J is TRBJ1-2 and V is TRBV6-1; 7 bases align to TRBD1. V shed 2 bases, J shed 4 bases, and the junction held 10 bases outside the gene matches. The CDR3 extends over 16 amino acids. Looked up from germline, CDR1 is MNHNS and CDR2 is SASEGT. The CDR3 loop reads CASSEPRVTGFYGYTF. CDR3 in DNA: TGTGCCAGCAGTGAACCCCGAGTGACAGGGTTCTATGGCTACACCTTC.

V gene TRBV10-2 combines with J gene TRBJ1-2; 9 positions agree with TRBD1. This CDR3 region has 13 residues. The germline V gene has CDR1 WSHSY and CDR2 SAAADI. With V trimmed by 7 bases and J by 8 bases, 8 bases remained unmatched. CDR3 DNA: TGCGCCAGCAACCTGGACAGGGGAGGCGGCTACACCTTC. Protein product: CASNLDRGGGYTF.

The chain is built from TRBV30 and TRBJ2-1, with D perhaps matching TRBD2 (6 bases). The germline V gene encodes CDR1 GTSNPN and CDR2 SVGIG (reference sequence). V was shortened by 0 bases and J by 10 bases, with 13 bases between the two germline ends. This CDR3 has 13 residues. As DNA, the CDR3 is TGTGCCTGGAGTGTATCGGGGGAAGACGAGCAGTTCTTC. It is translated as CAWSVSGEDEQFF.

This clone has more than one count but fewer than ten. The sample holds other DNA sequences that translate to the same CDR3. The chain employs TRBV27 and TRBJ2-1; 11 bases are shared with TRBD1. Germline trimming cut 7 bases from V and 4 bases from J; bases unmatched to any gene: 6. In germline, CDR1 is MNHEY, CDR2 SMNVEV (reference sequence). The length of the CDR3 is 15 residues. CDR3 sequence (DNA): TGTGCCAGCACCCTCGGGACAGGGGGGTACAATGAGCAGTTCTTC. As protein: CASTLGTGGYNEQFF.

CDR3 region: CASSVGGQGYEQYF. The CDR3 DNA follows: TGTGCCAGCAGCGTAGGGGGACAGGGCTACGAGCAGTACTTC. V and J are TRBV9 and TRBJ2-7; TRBD1 aligns across 9 bases. CDR3 length equals 14 residues. Germline V CDR1 and CDR2: SGDLS, YYNGEE. Losses at the gene ends were 0 bases for V and 3 bases for J; bases not matched to a gene: 1.